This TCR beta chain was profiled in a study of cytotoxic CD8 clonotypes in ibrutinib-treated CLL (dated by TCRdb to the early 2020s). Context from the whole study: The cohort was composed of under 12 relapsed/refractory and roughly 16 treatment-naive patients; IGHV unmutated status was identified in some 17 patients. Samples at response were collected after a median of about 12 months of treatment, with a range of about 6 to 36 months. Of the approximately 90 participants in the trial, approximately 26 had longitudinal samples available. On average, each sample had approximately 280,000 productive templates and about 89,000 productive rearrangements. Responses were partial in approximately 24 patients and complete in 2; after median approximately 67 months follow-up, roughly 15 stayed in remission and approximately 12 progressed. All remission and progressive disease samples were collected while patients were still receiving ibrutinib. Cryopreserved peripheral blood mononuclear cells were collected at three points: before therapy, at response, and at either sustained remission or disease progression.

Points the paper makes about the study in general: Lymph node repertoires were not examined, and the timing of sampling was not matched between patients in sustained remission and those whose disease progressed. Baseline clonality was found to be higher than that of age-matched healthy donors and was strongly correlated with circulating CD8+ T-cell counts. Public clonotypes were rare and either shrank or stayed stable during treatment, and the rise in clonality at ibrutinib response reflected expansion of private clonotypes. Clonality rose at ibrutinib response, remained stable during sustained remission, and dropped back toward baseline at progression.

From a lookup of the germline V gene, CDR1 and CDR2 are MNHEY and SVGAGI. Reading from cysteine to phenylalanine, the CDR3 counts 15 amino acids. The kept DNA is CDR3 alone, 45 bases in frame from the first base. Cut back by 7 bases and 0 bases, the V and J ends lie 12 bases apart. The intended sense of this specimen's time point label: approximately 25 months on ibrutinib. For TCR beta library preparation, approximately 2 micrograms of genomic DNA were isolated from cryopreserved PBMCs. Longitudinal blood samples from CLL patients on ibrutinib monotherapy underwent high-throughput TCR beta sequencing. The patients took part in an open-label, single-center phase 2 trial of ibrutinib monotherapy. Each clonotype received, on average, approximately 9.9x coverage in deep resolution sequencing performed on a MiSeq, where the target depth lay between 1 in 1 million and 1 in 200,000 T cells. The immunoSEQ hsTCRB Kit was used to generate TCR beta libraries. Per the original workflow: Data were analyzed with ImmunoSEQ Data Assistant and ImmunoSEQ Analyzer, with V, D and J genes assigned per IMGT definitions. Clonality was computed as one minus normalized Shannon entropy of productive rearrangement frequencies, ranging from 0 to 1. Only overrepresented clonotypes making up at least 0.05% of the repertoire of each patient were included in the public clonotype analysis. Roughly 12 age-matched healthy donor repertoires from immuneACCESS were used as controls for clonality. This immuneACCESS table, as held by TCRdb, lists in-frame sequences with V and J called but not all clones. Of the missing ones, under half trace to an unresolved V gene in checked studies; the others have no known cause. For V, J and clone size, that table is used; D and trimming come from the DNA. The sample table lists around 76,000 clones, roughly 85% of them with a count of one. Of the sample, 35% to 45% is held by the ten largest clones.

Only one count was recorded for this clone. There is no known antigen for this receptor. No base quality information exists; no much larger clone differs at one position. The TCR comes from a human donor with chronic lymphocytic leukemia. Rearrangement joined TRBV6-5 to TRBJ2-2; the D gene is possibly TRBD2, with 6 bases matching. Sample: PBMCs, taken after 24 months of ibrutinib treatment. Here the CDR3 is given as CASIFRTTNTGELFF. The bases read TGTGCCAGCATATTTCGGACTACGAACACCGGGGAGCTGTTTTTT.